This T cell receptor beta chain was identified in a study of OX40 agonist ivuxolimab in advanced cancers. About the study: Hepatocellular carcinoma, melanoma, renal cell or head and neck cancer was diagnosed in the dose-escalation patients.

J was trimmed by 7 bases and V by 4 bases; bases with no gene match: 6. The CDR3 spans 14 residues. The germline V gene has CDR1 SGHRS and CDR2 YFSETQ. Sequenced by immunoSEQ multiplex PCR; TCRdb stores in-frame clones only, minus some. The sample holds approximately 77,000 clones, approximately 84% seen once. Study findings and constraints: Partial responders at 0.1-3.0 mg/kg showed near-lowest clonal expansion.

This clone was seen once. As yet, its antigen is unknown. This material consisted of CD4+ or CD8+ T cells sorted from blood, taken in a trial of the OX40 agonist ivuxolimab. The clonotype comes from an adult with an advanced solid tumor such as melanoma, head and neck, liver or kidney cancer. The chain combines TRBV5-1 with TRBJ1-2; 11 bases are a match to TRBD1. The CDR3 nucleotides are TGCGCCAGCAGCGGCCGGACAGGGGGCGCTGGCTACACCTTC. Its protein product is CASSGRTGGAGYTF.